One T cell receptor beta chain is described in this entry. Its antigen is currently unknown. This sample was taken from a study of glioma-infiltrating T cells. Study results and caveats: CDR3 overlap between tissue and blood was very small. Tissue-blood divergence was below expectation in non-neoplastic patients, above in gliomas.

The length of the CDR3 is 12 residues. The V end lost 6 bases, the J end lost 4 bases, and 10 bases lay between the germline ends. Germline CDR1 MNHNS, CDR2 SASEGT. Using RNA template, CDR3s of TCR alpha and beta were amplified with iRepertoire arm-PCR. Tissue mRNA or PBMC total RNA, roughly 85-450 ng, went into one-step reverse transcription and amplification. TCRdb used MiXCR to reprocess the multiplex PCR reads, holding one entry per CDR3 protein. The profile shows under 150,000 distinct CDR3 sequences, about two fifths of them singletons. Sequencing was done on a sample of glioma tissue, nonneoplastic brain tissue, or PBMCs (not recorded which). V is TRBV6-1 and J is TRBJ2-7; a possible D gene is TRBD1 (6 bases). The source is a human donor with low-grade glioma or glioblastoma, undergoing nonglioma brain surgery, or in good health (not recorded which). CDR3 sequence reads: CASSPRGYEQYF. The DNA for the CDR3 is TGTGCCAGCAGCCCCAGGGGATACGAGCAGTACTTC.